These 25 T cell receptor beta chains were all obtained from the same sample, sequenced in a study of breast tumors, draining lymph nodes, adjacent tissues (dated by TCRdb to about 2016). Libraries were prepared through multiplex PCR. This sample was sequenced with an Illumina HiSeq 2000. TCRdb applied fastp at Q25 and MiXCR to the public reads, then kept only in-frame beta chains. Each CDR3 protein gets just one entry, which takes the most common genes and DNA from the rows behind it. This sample has some 230,000 distinct CDR3 sequences in its table, and roughly a third of those were observed once. Approximately 3.6% of the sample is in the top ten clones. The axillary draining lymph nodes of breast cancer patients were the source of the lymph node samples. The sequenced sample consisted of axillary lymph node tissue. These receptors were taken from a female donor with breast cancer. Some clones in this sample may be carry-over from other donors' samples.

The chain combines TRBV14 with TRBJ2-1, with TRBD2 as a possible D gene (5 bases). This CDR3 is built from 14 residues. Germline assignment: CDR1 SGHDN and CDR2 FVKESK. In nucleotides, the CDR3 is TGTGCTAGTAGCTCTGACCGGCGGGCCTATGAGCAGTTCTTC. Translating it yields CASSSDRRAYEQFF. Full variable domain (rest looked up from reference TRBV14 and TRBJ2-1): EAGVTQFPSHSVIEKGQTVTLRCDPISGHDNLYWYRRVMGKEIKFLLHFVKESKQDESGMPNNRFLAERTGGTYSTLKVQPAELEDSGVYFCASSSDRRAYEQFFGPGTRLTVL.

This clonotype was counted many times. This chain connects TRBV6-1 to TRBJ1-3; no reliable D call. Trimming stripped 4 bases from V and 2 bases from J, with 9 bases between. This CDR3 contains 14 residues. Looked up from germline, CDR1 is MNHNS and CDR2 is SASEGT. The CDR3 DNA reads TGTGCCAGCAGTGCCGAGAGCCCTGGAAACACCATATATTTT. This sequence encodes CASSAESPGNTIYF.

This clonotype was recorded many times. This chain uses TRBV18 with TRBJ2-7, with a tentative D call TRBD2 (6 bases). The ends were cut back, 2 bases at V and 4 bases at J, with 15 bases in the middle. Germline-derived CDR1 and CDR2 are KGHSH and LQKENI. CDR3 length equals 15 residues. The CDR3 bases are TGTGCCAGCTCACCAACCGGGACTCCCGGGTACGAGCAGTACTTC. Encoded protein: CASSPTGTPGYEQYF. Using reference TRBV18 and TRBJ2-7 for the parts outside the CDR3, the full variable domain is NAGVMQNPRHLVRRRGQEARLRCSPMKGHSHVYWYRQLPEEGLKFMVYLQKENIIDESGMPKERFSAEFPKEGPSILRIQQVVRGDSAAYFCASSPTGTPGYEQYFGPGTRLTVT.

This clonotype was recorded many times. CDR3 amino acids: CASSLGGTTANYGYTF. The DNA for the CDR3 is TGTGCCAGCAGCTTAGGAGGGACAACAGCTAACTATGGCTACACCTTC. The chain carries TRBV7-8 and TRBJ1-2, with D possibly TRBD1 on 6 matching bases. The CDR3 has 16 residues. V lost 1 base, J lost 0 bases, and 12 bases lay in between. Germline loops: CDR1 SGHVS, CDR2 FQNEAQ.

This clonotype was seen repeatedly, ten times or more. The chain has TRBV9 and TRBJ1-2; 7 bases agree with TRBD1. The ends lost 3 bases at V and 1 base at J; junction bases unmatched: 15. The CDR3 contains 18 residues. Germline CDR1 reads SGDLS; CDR2 reads YYNGEE. This CDR3 reads CASSAHRDSRTFNYGYTF. The CDR3 coding sequence is TGTGCCAGCAGCGCGCACCGGGACAGCCGTACATTTAACTATGGCTACACCTTC.

This clonotype has a count of ten or more. The chain combines TRBV11-2 with TRBJ2-1, with a weak D call TRBD1 (6 bases). This CDR3 has 15 amino acids. CDR1 is SGHAT, CDR2 FQNNGV, per germline. The V end lost 4 bases, the J end lost 3 bases, and 13 bases lay between the germline ends. CDR3 loop: CASSSEGGDYNEQFF. The CDR3 DNA sequence: TGTGCCAGCAGCTCCGAAGGGGGTGACTACAATGAGCAGTTCTTC. The full variable domain, completed using reference TRBV11-2 and TRBJ2-1, is EAGVAQSPRYKIIEKRQSVAFWCNPISGHATLYWYQQILGQGPKLLIQFQNNGVVDDSQLPKDRFSAERLKGVDSTLKIQPAKLEDSAVYLCASSSEGGDYNEQFFGPGTRLTVL.

The chain links TRBV7-2 to TRBJ2-5; D might be TRBD2 (6 bases). Germline loops: CDR1 SGHTA, CDR2 FQGNSA. V was trimmed by 1 base and J by 7 bases, leaving 16 bases between them. The CDR3 consists of 15 residues. The CDR3 DNA reads TGTGCCAGCAGCTTAGATGGGGGGTGGGCGGGGACCCAGTACTTC. It is translated as CASSLDGGWAGTQYF.

The rearrangement links TRBV29-1 to TRBJ1-2; 9 bases are shared with TRBD1. The CDR3 loop spans 14 amino acids. Trimming removed 4 bases from V and 5 bases from J; junction bases left unmatched: 8. Germline-derived CDR1 and CDR2 are SQVTM and ANQGSEA. The CDR3 region is CSVGSGDRDYGYTF. As DNA, the CDR3 is TGCAGCGTTGGGAGCGGGGACAGGGATTATGGCTACACCTTC.

The rearrangement joins TRBV29-1 to TRBJ1-6, with no clear D. CDR1 SQVTM and CDR2 ANQGSEA come from the germline V gene. The CDR3 totals 12 residues. With 8 bases removed from V and 11 bases from J, the gap between germline ends came to 16 bases. CDR3 nucleotide sequence: TGCAGCTTGATGGGGTCTGAGCCACCCCTCCACTTT. As protein: CSLMGSEPPLHF.

In this sample, this clonotype turned up many times. DNA for the CDR3: TGTGCCAGCAGTTACTCCGGTGTGTGGGAGACCCAGTACTTC. Translation gives CASSYSGVWETQYF. This rearrangement joins TRBV6-5 to TRBJ2-5; no clear D gene. This CDR3 comprises 14 residues. Trimming cost V 0 bases and J 5 bases, with 10 bases left between them. The germline CDR1 and CDR2 sequences are MNHEY and SVGAGI.

This clonotype appeared many times. V gene TRBV6-5 combines with J gene TRBJ1-2; D is unclear. From germline, CDR1 is MNHEY and CDR2 SVGAGI. The CDR3 sequence is 14 residues long. V gave up 2 bases and J gave up 7 bases, with 14 bases separating them. For the CDR3, the DNA is TGTGCCAGCAGTTACCCAGAAACCGCCTTTGGCTACACCTTC. This codes for CASSYPETAFGYTF.

This clonotype showed up many times. This chain's CDR3 is CASRGDRGRPQHF. CDR3 DNA: TGTGCCAGCAGGGGCGACAGGGGTCGGCCCCAGCATTTT. The chain recombines TRBV6-6 with TRBJ1-5; the match to TRBD1 covers 8 bases. This CDR3 spans 13 amino acids. Germline CDR1 is MNHNY and CDR2 is SVGAGI (reference sequence). With 6 bases clipped from V and 9 bases from J, the junction kept 7 bases outside the gene matches.

Turning to this clonotype: The junction departs from germline at one end; a sequencing error may be responsible. The chain recombines TRBV5-4 with TRBJ2-2; TRBD2 agrees at 12 bases. This CDR3 spans 19 amino acids. Germline V lookup: CDR1 SGHNT, CDR2 YYREEE (reference sequence). CDR3: CVSSSPPSGGAGGTGELFF. The DNA for the CDR3 is TGTGTCAGCAGCTCCCCTCCTAGCGGGGGGGCGGGAGGGACCGGGGAGCTGTTTTTT. The full variable domain, in which reference TRBV5-4 and TRBJ2-2 provide the parts outside the CDR3, is ETGVTQSPTHLIKTRGQQVTLRCSSQSGHNTVSWYQQALGQGPQFIFQYYREEENGRGNFPPRFSGLQFPNYSSELNVNALELDDSALYLCVSSSPPSGGAGGTGELFFGEGSRLTVL.

The chain has TRBV19 and TRBJ1-5; weak D call: TRBD1 (6 bases). This CDR3 contains 14 residues. V lost 4 bases to trimming and J lost 7 bases, with 14 bases between them. The germline CDR1 and CDR2 sequences are LNHDA and SQIVND (reference sequence). DNA of the CDR3: TGTGCCAGTAGTAGCAGGGGCGCGGAGCAGCCCCAGCATTTT. This codes for CASSSRGAEQPQHF.

The chain is built from TRBV7-3 and TRBJ1-5, with 11 bases aligning to TRBD1. J was trimmed by 11 bases and V by 5 bases; bases with no gene match: 11. Germline V gene data show CDR1 as SGHTA and CDR2 as FQGTGA. The CDR3 loop spans 15 amino acids. The CDR3 nucleotides read TGTGCCAGCAGCCAAGATCGGGACAGGGGGGTTACCCAGCATTTT. Its protein is CASSQDRDRGVTQHF. Using reference TRBV7-3 and TRBJ1-5 for the parts outside the CDR3, the full variable domain is GAGVSQTPSNKVTEKGKYVELRCDPISGHTALYWYRQSLGQGPEFLIYFQGTGAADDSGLPNDRFFAVRPEGSVSTLKIQRTERGDSAVYLCASSQDRDRGVTQHFGDGTRLSIL.

The sample holds many counts of this clonotype. The V gene is TRBV6-6, the J gene TRBJ2-1; 7 nucleotides align to TRBD2. Germline lookup yields CDR1 MNHNY and CDR2 SVGAGI (reference sequence). This CDR3 is 14 amino acids long. The V segment lost 2 bases and the J segment 6 bases; nucleotides outside the gene matches: 4. The CDR3 nucleotides read TGTGCCAGCAGTTACCGCGGGGGAGGCAATGAGCAGTTCTTC. Its protein is CASSYRGGGNEQFF.

This clonotype appeared many times. The chain joins TRBV5-1 to TRBJ1-2, with 7 bases lining up with TRBD1. Germline values: CDR1 SGHRS, CDR2 YFSETQ. The CDR3 has 12 residues. V dropped 4 bases and J dropped 5; count of bases not matched to a gene: 2. CDR3 sequence (DNA): TGCGCCAGCAGCGGGGGACAGTATGGCTACACCTTC. Amino acids: CASSGGQYGYTF.

This clonotype was detected only once. This may arise from a read error, as a much more abundant clone is one base away. The rearrangement uses TRBV6-5 and TRBJ2-5, with 11 positions matching TRBD1. V shed 5 bases and J 3 bases; nucleotides not matched to a gene: 11. CDR3 length: 17 amino acids. CDR1 is MNHEY and CDR2 is SVGAGI in the germline V gene. The CDR3 here is CASSHAIGTGGKETQYF. The CDR3 DNA is TGTGCCAGCAGTCACGCGATAGGGACAGGGGGTAAAGAGACCCAGTACTTC.

This clonotype has ten or more counts. The chain is built from TRBV28 and TRBJ2-6; D not certain. V was cut by 7 bases and J by 4 bases, with 11 bases left in between. Germline V lookup: CDR1 MDHEN, CDR2 SYDVKM. The CDR3 length is 14 residues. CDR3 sequence (DNA): TGTGCCAGCACCACTGTGGGGGGGGCCAACGTCCTGACTTTC. The encoded protein is CASTTVGGANVLTF.

Turning to this clonotype: A much larger clone differs from this one at a single base, so this may be a read error. This rearrangement joins TRBV14 to TRBJ2-1, with D unclear. This CDR3 has 13 residues. The germline gives CDR1 SGHDN, CDR2 FVKESK. The CDR3 DNA reads as TGTGCCGGCAGCCAAATTGTAGGGAATGAGCAGTTCTTC. Protein product: CAGSQIVGNEQFF. Based on the CDR3 plus reference TRBV14 and TRBJ2-1, the full variable domain is EAGVTQFPSHSVIEKGQTVTLRCDPISGHDNLYWYRRVMGKEIKFLLHFVKESKQDESGMPNNRFLAERTGGTYSTLKVQPAELEDSGVYFCAGSQIVGNEQFFGPGTRLTVL.

This clonotype was seen ten or more times. The J gene is TRBJ1-5, the V gene TRBV12-3 or TRBV12-4, with 7 bases matching TRBD1. The ends lost 2 bases at V and 7 bases at J; junction bases unmatched: 20. The CDR3 loop spans 19 amino acids. The CDR3 DNA reads as TGTGCCAGCAGTTTACGGGGGAAACAGGGGTGGTCGTTTAGGCAGCCCCAGCATTTT. Protein: CASSLRGKQGWSFRQPQHF.

In regard to this clonotype: Relative to the germline gene, one junction end is altered; a read error may explain this. The J gene is TRBJ2-5, the V gene TRBV7-2; tentative D call: TRBD2 (7 bases). Germline lookup yields CDR1 SGHTA and CDR2 FQGNSA. The CDR3 is 15 residues long. The CDR3 DNA reads as TGTGCCAGCAGCTCAGGGGAGGGTAGGCAAGAGACCCAGCACTTC. Its protein product is CASSSGEGRQETQHF.

This clonotype appeared many times. This chain joins TRBV13 and TRBJ2-1; 7 positions agree with TRBD2. This CDR3 comprises 14 residues. Germline CDR1 is PRHDT and CDR2 is FYEKMQ (reference sequence). J lost 9 bases, V lost 2 bases, and 7 bases had no gene match. CDR3 DNA: TGTGCCAGCAGCTTAAGGGGCCCGGGAGGTGAGCAGTTCTTC. Its protein product is CASSLRGPGGEQFF.

On this clonotype: Possible read error: a much larger clone is one base away. This chain uses TRBV11-1 with TRBJ2-7, with 9 bases lining up with TRBD1. This CDR3 spans 13 amino acids. Germline lookup yields CDR1 SGHAT and CDR2 FQDESV (reference sequence). The V gene end was trimmed by 4 bases and the J gene end by 12 bases; junction bases not matched to a gene: 10. For the CDR3, the DNA is TGTGCCAGCAGCTCCCGGGACAGGGCGATGGCGTACTTC. This encodes CASSSRDRAMAYF.

The chain is built from TRBV12-5 and TRBJ1-6; TRBD1 is a possible D gene (5 bases). The V and J ends lost 6 bases and 4 bases respectively, with 16 bases between them. This CDR3 is built from 16 residues. CDR1 and CDR2 (germline): LGHNT, FRNRAP. CDR3 nucleotide sequence: TGTGCTAGTGGATGCGACAGCCGATCGTATAATTCACCCCTCCACTTT. This encodes CASGCDSRSYNSPLHF.